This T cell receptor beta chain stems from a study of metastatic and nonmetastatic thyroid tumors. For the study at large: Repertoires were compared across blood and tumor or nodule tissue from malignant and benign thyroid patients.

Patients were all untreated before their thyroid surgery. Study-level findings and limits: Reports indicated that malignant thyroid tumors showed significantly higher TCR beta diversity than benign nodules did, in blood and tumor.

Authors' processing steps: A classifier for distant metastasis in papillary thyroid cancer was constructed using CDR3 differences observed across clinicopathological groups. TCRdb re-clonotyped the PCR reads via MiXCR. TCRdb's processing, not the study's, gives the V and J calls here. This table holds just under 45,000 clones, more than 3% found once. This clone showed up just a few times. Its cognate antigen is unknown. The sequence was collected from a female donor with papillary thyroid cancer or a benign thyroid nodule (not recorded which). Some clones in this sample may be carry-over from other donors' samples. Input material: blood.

In nucleotides, the CDR3 is TGTGCCATCAAGGGGACAGGGGATTCACCCCTCCACTTT. Translated: CAIKGTGDSPLHF. The V and J genes are TRBV10-3 and TRBJ1-6, with 10 positions matching TRBD1. V lost 7 bases to trimming and J lost 8 bases; unmatched junction nucleotides: 2. CDR3 size: 13 residues. The V gene's germline CDR1 is ENHRY and CDR2 SYGVKD.